Following are 21 T cell receptor beta chains from one sample sequenced in a study of human T cells and chemical hapten exposure. TCRdb re-called the RACE reads through MiXCR, storing one row per CDR3 protein. The table has roughly 200,000 distinct CDR3 sequences, approximately 26% seen once; the top ten hold 2% to 2.5%. Time point meaning: patch test 3, about 24 weeks after DPC sensitization. Treatment denoted: therapeutic diphenylcyclopropenone sensitization with weekly scalp DPC. This sample comprised whole blood, obtained in connection with sensitization to the hapten diphenylcyclopropenone (DPC). Source of these receptors: a woman aged 40 to 50 with alopecia areata. Some clones in this sample may be carry-over from other donors' samples.

This clonotype was detected a few times. Here the CDR3 reads CSVEDRGQNYGYTF. For the CDR3, the DNA is TGCAGCGTTGAAGACAGGGGGCAGAACTATGGCTACACCTTC. This chain uses TRBV29-1 with TRBJ1-2; 8 bases are shared with TRBD1. This CDR3 is built from 14 residues. Germline V CDR1 and CDR2: SQVTM, ANQGSEA. Losses at the gene ends were 0 bases for V and 2 bases for J; bases not matched to a gene: 2.

This clonotype was observed a handful of times. This chain's CDR3 is CASSPGTEAFF. CDR3 DNA: TGTGCCAGCAGCCCAGGCACTGAAGCTTTCTTT. The chain is built from TRBV7-8 and TRBJ1-1; no clear D gene. Trimming left V 5 bases short and J 4 bases short, with 5 bases between. This CDR3 has 11 residues. The germline gives CDR1 SGHVS, CDR2 FQNEAQ.

This chain uses TRBV28 with TRBJ2-1; 7 bases align to TRBD2. Unmatched junction bases numbered 6, after V lost 8 bases and J lost 8 bases. The CDR3 is made up of 12 amino acids. Germline V gene data show CDR1 as MDHEN and CDR2 as SYDVKM. The CDR3 loop reads CASRTAGDEQFF. The CDR3 bases are TGTGCCAGCCGAACCGCGGGAGATGAGCAGTTCTTC.

The chain recombines TRBV29-1 with TRBJ2-3, with a possible D match to TRBD1 (6 bases). V lost 6 bases and J lost 4, with 11 bases in between. The CDR3 consists of 12 residues. CDR1 is SQVTM and CDR2 is ANQGSEA in the germline V gene. The CDR3 bases are TGCAGCGTACAGGGTAGTGCAGATACGCAGTATTTT. This codes for CSVQGSADTQYF.

The chain couples TRBV4-3 to TRBJ2-4; D is uncertain. V shed 0 bases and J shed 7 bases, with 7 bases lying between them. Germline V gene data show CDR1 as LGHNA and CDR2 as YSLEER. The CDR3 has 13 residues. CDR3 sequence (DNA): TGCGCCAGCAGCCAAGACGCGACTAACATTCAGTACTTC. Its protein is CASSQDATNIQYF.

The chain links TRBV6-5 to TRBJ2-6, with 7 bases matching TRBD2. J gave up 2 bases and V 7 bases, and 8 bases lay outside the gene matches. This CDR3 is built from 16 residues. Germline V lookup: CDR1 MNHEY, CDR2 SVGAGI. CDR3 residues: CASKGRVVTGANVLTF. CDR3 nucleotides: TGTGCCAGCAAAGGGAGGGTAGTGACTGGGGCCAACGTCCTGACTTTC.

This clonotype occurred a few times. The chain recombines TRBV29-1 with TRBJ2-7; 7 bases agree with TRBD2. This CDR3 is 14 amino acids long. V dropped 1 base and J dropped 0; count of bases not matched to a gene: 3. Looked up from germline, CDR1 is SQVTM and CDR2 is ANQGSEA. The DNA for the CDR3 is TGCAGCGTTGAAGCCCAGCGGGGCTCCTACGAGCAGTACTTC. Translation: CSVEAQRGSYEQYF.

This chain uses TRBV12-3 or TRBV12-4 with TRBJ1-2; D is ambiguous. The CDR3 spans 13 residues. V lost 3 bases and J lost 4, with 9 bases in between. The CDR3 DNA reads TGTGCCAGCAGTTTTGGCCAGGTCTATGGCTACACCTTC. This gives the protein CASSFGQVYGYTF.

This clonotype was detected only a few times. The chain couples TRBV24-1 to TRBJ2-2; D is unclear. Germline V gene data show CDR1 as KGHDR and CDR2 as SFDVKD. The CDR3 spans 17 residues. Deletions cut 0 bases from V and 0 bases from J, with 10 bases between. The chain's CDR3 is CATSDLTRTSNTGELFF. CDR3 nucleotide sequence: TGTGCCACCAGTGATTTGACCAGGACCTCGAACACCGGGGAGCTGTTTTTT.

There are a few counts of this clonotype. The rearrangement uses TRBV27 and TRBJ2-7; 9 positions agree with TRBD1. V was clipped by 5 bases and J by 7 bases; unmatched bases: 6. The CDR3 spans 13 residues. Germline values: CDR1 MNHEY, CDR2 SMNVEV (reference sequence). CDR3: CASSLDRGREQYF. CDR3 coding DNA: TGTGCCAGCAGTCTGGACAGGGGTAGGGAGCAGTACTTC.

This clonotype was seen only a few times. V is TRBV20-1 and J is TRBJ2-3; D is perhaps TRBD2 (6 bases). The germline V gene has CDR1 DFQATT and CDR2 SNEGSKA (reference sequence). The germline V and J ends were trimmed by 1 base and 5 bases, with 19 bases remaining between them. The CDR3 runs 16 residues. CDR3 residues: CSARALLANLGDTQYF. DNA of the CDR3: TGCAGTGCTAGAGCCCTACTAGCTAACCTTGGAGATACGCAGTATTTT.

This clonotype occurred many times. The chain carries TRBV7-9 and TRBJ2-1; a weak D match, TRBD2 (6 bases). This CDR3 spans 14 amino acids. Between the trimmed V and J ends, which lost 3 bases and 7 bases, there was a span of 13 bases. CDR1 and CDR2 (germline): SEHNR, FQNEAQ (reference sequence). CDR3 nucleotides: TGTGCCAGCAGCTTGGGGACTGGCCTGAATGAGCAGTTCTTC. Residues: CASSLGTGLNEQFF.

This clonotype has only a few counts. The chain links TRBV11-2 to TRBJ1-5; no definite D call. The V end was cut by 3 bases, the J end by 1 base, with 10 bases between. This CDR3 is built from 15 residues. The germline CDR1 and CDR2 sequences are SGHAT and FQNNGV. CDR3 protein: CASSLRVGSNQPQHF. In DNA form, the CDR3 reads TGTGCCAGCAGCTTGCGGGTGGGGAGCAATCAGCCCCAGCATTTT.

The CDR3 DNA sequence: TGCAGTGCTAGCCTCGGGGGACTAGCGGGAGTGGGAGGGGAGCTGTTTTTT. This sequence encodes CSASLGGLAGVGGELFF. This chain joins TRBV20-1 and TRBJ2-2; 14 bases align to TRBD2. CDR1 is DFQATT and CDR2 is SNEGSKA in the germline V gene (reference sequence). There are 17 residues in the CDR3. Trimming at V came to 3 bases and at J to 8 bases, leaving 11 bases not matched to a gene.

At least ten counts were recorded for this clonotype. The V and J genes are TRBV5-6 and TRBJ2-3; 10 positions agree with TRBD2. The germline V gene encodes CDR1 SGHDT and CDR2 YYEEEE. The V segment lost 4 bases and the J segment 4 bases; nucleotides outside the gene matches: 12. The CDR3 runs to 17 residues. DNA of the CDR3: TGTGCCAGCAGCCTATCAATAGCGGGAGGAAGGGCAGATACGCAGTATTTT. This sequence encodes CASSLSIAGGRADTQYF.

The chain is built from TRBV20-1 and TRBJ2-5; D unresolved. V was shortened by 6 bases and J by 3 bases, with 5 bases between the two germline ends. Germline V gives CDR1 DFQATT, CDR2 SNEGSKA (reference sequence). CDR3 length equals 10 residues. The CDR3 bases are TGCAGTGCGGAAGAAGAGACCCAGTACTTC. Protein: CSAEEETQYF.

The chain combines TRBV5-4 with TRBJ2-5; D gene unclear. The CDR3 extends over 15 amino acids. The germline V gene has CDR1 SGHNT and CDR2 YYREEE (reference sequence). With 3 bases removed from V and 3 bases from J, the gap between germline ends came to 15 bases. The CDR3 sequence is CASSWTTGGEETQYF. CDR3 sequence (DNA): TGTGCCAGCAGCTGGACGACTGGCGGCGAAGAGACCCAGTACTTC.

The chain employs TRBV27 and TRBJ2-1; D gene uncertain. Trimming stripped 3 bases from V and 10 bases from J, with 7 bases between. The CDR3 consists of 11 residues. Germline assignment: CDR1 MNHEY and CDR2 SMNVEV (reference sequence). CDR3 sequence (DNA): TGTGCCAGCAGTTTTTCAGGAGAGCAGTTCTTC. Translating it yields CASSFSGEQFF.

This clonotype appeared many times. This chain connects TRBV6-1 to TRBJ1-5; unclear D gene. Germline V gene data show CDR1 as MNHNS and CDR2 as SASEGT. V lost 3 bases and J 4 bases, leaving 1 base between the germline ends. The CDR3 length is 11 residues. The CDR3 bases are TGTGCCAGCAGTGATAATCAGCCCCAGCATTTT. As protein: CASSDNQPQHF.

CDR3 region: CASSYESEAFF. DNA of the CDR3: TGTGCCAGCAGTTACGAGTCTGAAGCTTTCTTT. The rearrangement links TRBV6-5 to TRBJ1-1; D is ambiguous. CDR1 is MNHEY, CDR2 SVGAGI, per germline. There are 11 residues in the CDR3. Trimming shortened V by 2 bases and J by 6 bases, and 4 bases separated the two germline ends.

The chain is built from TRBV18 and TRBJ2-1; 12 bases align to TRBD2. The CDR3 consists of 16 residues. J gave up 9 bases and V 6 bases, and 12 bases lay outside the gene matches. Germline values: CDR1 KGHSH, CDR2 LQKENI. The CDR3 bases are TGTGCCAGCTCCCTAAGGACTAGCGGGAACTTTCCTGAGCAGTTCTTC. Protein sequence: CASSLRTSGNFPEQFF. Using reference TRBV18 and TRBJ2-1 for the parts outside the CDR3, the full variable domain is NAGVMQNPRHLVRRRGQEARLRCSPMKGHSHVYWYRQLPEEGLKFMVYLQKENIIDESGMPKERFSAEFPKEGPSILRIQQVVRGDSAAYFCASSLRTSGNFPEQFFGPGTRLTVL.